The following is a TCR beta chain sequence with its context. The data were taken from a study of T cell changes during pregnancy in multiple sclerosis. Some clones are missing from TCRdb's copy, which holds only in-frame ones; the method was immunoSEQ multiplex PCR. Of more than 65,000 clones listed, about 93% are singletons. The germline V gene encodes CDR1 SGHRS and CDR2 YFSETQ. The V gene lost 0 bases and the J gene lost 0 bases, with 12 bases spanning the gap. The CDR3 runs 17 residues. The sequencing here drew on peripheral blood, taken in the first trimester of pregnancy. The sequence derives from a female donor with multiple sclerosis, enrolled in a pregnancy study. The rearrangement uses TRBV5-1 and TRBJ2-2; TRBD1 is a possible D gene (5 bases). The CDR3 sequence: CASSLGQRTTNTGELFF. The CDR3 DNA is TGCGCCAGCAGCTTGGGACAGAGGACGACGAACACCGGGGAGCTGTTTTTT.